This TCR beta chain derives from a study of T-cell memory formation after mild COVID-19. TCRdb called the 5' RACE reads again in MiXCR, with one record for every CDR3 protein. The data hold some 13,000 distinct CDR3 sequences, with about 12% observed a single time. This clonotype was observed at least ten times. The sequencing sample was made of PBMCs or a T cell subset sorted from them (not recorded which). The sequence was obtained from an adult woman who had mild COVID-19 (a few samples of this study predate the infection). Cell type and time point are not known.

DNA of the CDR3: TGTGCCAGCAGCCTCCCCTCGACTAGCGGCGACCCCAAATTAACACAGAACACCGGGGAGCTGTTTTTT. Protein product: CASSLPSTSGDPKLTQNTGELFF. The V call is TRBV7-9, the J call TRBJ2-2, with TRBD2 matching 9 bases. Germline lookup yields CDR1 SEHNR and CDR2 FQNEAQ (reference sequence). V lost 5 bases and J lost 1; bases outside the gene matches: 26. The length of the CDR3 is 23 residues.